This T cell receptor beta chain appears in the sequencing data of a study of CD8+CD57+ T cells in acquired aplastic anemia. Study-level background: Yields of DNA that came from sorted CD4+ and CD8+ cells averaged roughly 3.3 ug. Around 11 million reads, on average, were obtained for CD4+ cells from healthy donors. Study conclusions and caveats: Comparison of patients with controls identified about 27 shared CD8+ CDR3 sequences.

The CDR3 totals 13 residues. The germline V and J ends were trimmed by 4 bases and 9 bases, with 12 bases remaining between them. Germline V gene sequence: CDR1 LNHDA, CDR2 SQIVND (reference sequence). TCR beta VDJ combinations and CDR3 sequences were profiled from genomic DNA. Using its own MiXCR run on the reads, TCRdb lists one record per CDR3 protein. The table shows under 200,000 distinct CDR3 sequences, with roughly 45% occurring only once. Points on this clonotype: The antigen remains undetermined.

The clonotype originates from a human donor in good health. This chain links TRBV19 with TRBJ2-2; D ambiguous. The material sequenced was sorted CD4+, CD8+, or CD8+CD57+ T cells (not recorded which) from PBMCs. DNA for the CDR3: TGTGCCAGTAGTACACGGTCCGGACGGGAGCTGTTTTTT. It encodes CASSTRSGRELFF.